This passage covers 28 T cell receptor beta chains from one sample sequenced in a study of technical replicates of blood from several donors. Profiling relied on immunoSEQ multiplex PCR, and the TCRdb table lists in-frame clones only, not all of them. The sample holds just over 55,000 clones; 93% are singletons and the top ten take about 4%. The sample consisted of PBMCs. The receptors come from a human donor in good health. Some clones in this sample may be carry-over from other donors' samples.

This chain uses TRBV27 with TRBJ1-2, with D possibly matching TRBD1 (6 bases). Germline values: CDR1 MNHEY, CDR2 SMNVEV (reference sequence). With 3 bases removed from V and 4 bases from J, the gap between germline ends came to 21 bases. This CDR3 is 17 amino acids long. This CDR3 reads CASSFSPNTGFGYGYTF. The DNA for the CDR3 is TGTGCCAGCAGTTTCAGCCCCAATACAGGGTTTGGCTATGGCTACACCTTC.

The V call is TRBV20-1, the J call TRBJ2-7; possible D gene TRBD1, 5 bases. With 5 bases removed from V and 7 bases from J, the gap between germline ends came to 12 bases. CDR1 and CDR2 from the germline V gene are DFQATT and SNEGSKA (reference sequence). The CDR3 totals 11 residues. The CDR3 nucleotides are TGCAGTGCTGACAGTCCTGGTGAGCAGTACTTC. This sequence encodes CSADSPGEQYF.

The sample holds a few counts of this clone. The chain is built from TRBV14 and TRBJ1-6; no definite D call. This CDR3 contains 15 residues. Trimming stripped 6 bases from V and 0 bases from J, with 9 bases between. Germline-derived CDR1 and CDR2 are SGHDN and FVKESK. This chain's CDR3 is CASSPGDSYNSPLHF. CDR3 bases: TGTGCCAGCAGTCCCGGTGACTCCTATAATTCACCCCTCCACTTT.

This sequence joins TRBV2 and TRBJ1-1, with D perhaps matching TRBD1 (5 bases). CDR3 length: 12 residues. The V gene lost 4 bases and the J gene lost 11 bases, with 14 bases spanning the gap. Germline V gene data show CDR1 as SNHLY and CDR2 as FYNNEI. CDR3 DNA sequence: TGTGCCAGCAGTGCCTCAGGGCTGGTCGCTTTCTTT. This sequence encodes CASSASGLVAFF. Combining the CDR3 with reference TRBV2 and TRBJ1-1 gives the whole variable domain EPEVTQTPSHQVTQMGQEVILRCVPISNHLYFYWYRQILGQKVEFLVSFYNNEISEKSEIFDDQFSVERPDGSNFTLKIRSTKLEDSAMYFCASSASGLVAFFGQGTRLTVV.

The V gene is TRBV29-1, the J gene TRBJ1-1, with 10 bases fitting TRBD1. Germline values: CDR1 SQVTM, CDR2 ANQGSEA. The CDR3 spans 14 residues. V shed 4 bases, J shed 6 bases, and the junction held 8 bases outside the gene matches. CDR3 in amino acids: CSVVGGQGSAEAFF. DNA for the CDR3: TGCAGCGTTGTGGGGGGACAGGGGAGCGCTGAAGCTTTCTTT.

The CDR3 is CASSQEAWGGNTQPQHF. CDR3 bases: TGCGCCAGCAGCCAAGAGGCCTGGGGGGGTAATACTCAGCCCCAGCATTTT. This chain links TRBV4-3 with TRBJ1-5, with D perhaps matching TRBD1 (5 bases). CDR1 is LGHNA, CDR2 YSLEER, per germline. CDR3 length equals 17 residues. V shed 0 bases and J shed 6 bases, with 18 bases lying between them.

V gene TRBV7-2 combines with J gene TRBJ2-3, with TRBD2 matching 10 bases. The junction had 14 bases not matched to a gene; V was cut back by 4 bases and J by 7 bases. CDR1 is SGHTA and CDR2 is FQGNSA in the germline V gene. This CDR3 region has 17 residues. The chain's CDR3 is CASSSVIAGGSFYTQYF. The CDR3 region has the DNA TGTGCCAGCAGCTCCGTAATAGCGGGGGGCTCATTCTATACGCAGTATTTT.

The gene calls are TRBV6-5 and TRBJ2-7, with TRBD2 identical over 7 bases. This CDR3 has 13 residues. Germline assignment: CDR1 MNHEY and CDR2 SVGAGI. The V segment lost 4 bases and the J segment 4 bases; nucleotides outside the gene matches: 4. CDR3 bases: TGTGCCAGCAGTTTCTCTAGCGGTTACGAGCAGTACTTC. It is translated as CASSFSSGYEQYF.

The V gene is TRBV12-5, the J gene TRBJ2-5; D perhaps matches TRBD2 (6 bases). This CDR3 contains 14 residues. The germline CDR1 and CDR2 sequences are LGHNT and FRNRAP. The V end was cut by 6 bases, the J end by 2 bases, with 13 bases between. The CDR3 DNA follows: TGTGCTAGTGGGCGAGGGGACTCTCAAGAGACCCAGTACTTC. This gives the protein CASGRGDSQETQYF.

The V gene is TRBV11-1, the J gene TRBJ2-7, with D maybe TRBD1 (6 bases). The CDR3 covers 13 residues. Germline CDR1 SGHAT, CDR2 FQDESV (reference sequence). The V and J ends lost 4 bases and 3 bases respectively, with 10 bases between them. CDR3 protein: CASSSGQIYEQYF. As DNA, the CDR3 is TGTGCCAGCAGCTCCGGACAGATCTACGAGCAGTACTTC. Complete variable domain (other parts from reference TRBV11-1 and TRBJ2-7): EAEVAQSPRYKITEKSQAVAFWCDPISGHATLYWYRQILGQGPELLVQFQDESVVDDSQLPKDRFSAERLKGVDSTLKIQPAELGDSAMYLCASSSGQIYEQYFGPGTRLTVT.

The genes are TRBV10-3 and TRBJ2-7, with 8 bases fitting TRBD2. This CDR3 comprises 12 residues. Looked up from germline, CDR1 is ENHRY and CDR2 is SYGVKD. With 8 bases clipped from V and 6 bases from J, the junction kept 6 bases outside the gene matches. CDR3 bases: TGTGCCATCGGCCCCGGGGGGGGCGAGCAGTACTTC. It codes for CAIGPGGGEQYF.

The chain links TRBV19 to TRBJ1-6; 9 nucleotides agree with TRBD1. Germline V gene data show CDR1 as LNHDA and CDR2 as SQIVND (reference sequence). The CDR3 consists of 12 residues. The V gene end was trimmed by 4 bases and the J gene end by 13 bases; junction bases not matched to a gene: 2. The CDR3 bases are TGTGCCAGTAGTAACACAGGGGGCCCCCTCCACTTT. Translation gives CASSNTGGPLHF.

The chain couples TRBV7-2 to TRBJ2-7; 8 bases are a match to TRBD1. From germline, CDR1 is SGHTA and CDR2 FQGNSA. The junction had 4 bases not matched to a gene; V was cut back by 6 bases and J by 3 bases. The CDR3 totals 13 residues. The CDR3: CASRDRVGYEQYF. The CDR3 nucleotides read TGTGCCAGCAGGGACAGGGTCGGCTACGAGCAGTACTTC.

The chain uses TRBV4-2 and TRBJ1-4, with 8 bases fitting TRBD1. Germline V gives CDR1 LGHNA, CDR2 YNFKEQ. CDR3 length: 19 residues. Trimming cost V 0 bases and J 3 bases; bases outside gene matches: 12. CDR3 nucleotide sequence: TGTGCCAGCAGCCAAGAAGGGGGCAGGGGGCGGGCGGCTAATGAAAAACTGTTTTTT. Protein product: CASSQEGGRGRAANEKLFF.

V usage is TRBV11-3 and J usage is TRBJ1-1; 9 positions match TRBD1. V gave up 0 bases and J gave up 5 bases; unmatched junction bases: 4. The CDR3 covers 15 residues. CDR1 and CDR2 (germline): SGHNT, YENEEA. This chain's CDR3 is CASSLEGQGSTEAFF. For the CDR3, the DNA is TGTGCCAGCAGCTTAGAGGGACAGGGAAGTACTGAAGCTTTCTTT.

The CDR3 nucleotides read TGCGCCAGCAGCTTGGCGGGGACTCTCACCGGGGAGCTGTTTTTT. As protein: CASSLAGTLTGELFF. The rearrangement uses TRBV5-1 and TRBJ2-2; possible D gene TRBD2, 6 bases. The CDR3 loop spans 15 amino acids. V was clipped by 0 bases and J by 4 bases, with 10 bases between them. Germline loops: CDR1 SGHRS, CDR2 YFSETQ.

The V call is TRBV29-1, the J call TRBJ1-2; 9 bases agree with TRBD1. V lost 3 bases, J lost 4 bases, and 9 bases stayed unmatched. Germline V lookup: CDR1 SQVTM, CDR2 ANQGSEA. This CDR3 has 15 amino acids. CDR3 region: CSVDVGDRAGYGYTF. CDR3 sequence (DNA): TGCAGCGTTGATGTCGGGGACAGGGCGGGCTATGGCTACACCTTC. The whole variable domain, remainder taken from reference TRBV29-1 and TRBJ1-2, is SAVISQKPSRDICQRGTSLTIQCQVDSQVTMMFWYRQQPGQSLTLIATANQGSEATYESGFVIDKFPISRPNLTFSTLTVSNMSPEDSSIYLCSVDVGDRAGYGYTFGSGTRLTVV.

This chain links TRBV29-1 with TRBJ2-5; 8 bases match TRBD1. In germline, CDR1 is SQVTM, CDR2 ANQGSEA. V shed 6 bases and J 3 bases; nucleotides not matched to a gene: 12. The CDR3 runs 15 residues. DNA for the CDR3: TGCAGCGTCGTTCATTTCTGGGACAGGAAAGAGACCCAGTACTTC. Its translation: CSVVHFWDRKETQYF.

This chain joins TRBV30 and TRBJ1-1; D not resolved. Trimming removed 0 bases at V and 6 bases at J, with 8 bases between. This CDR3 contains 12 residues. CDR1 and CDR2 from the germline V gene are GTSNPN and SVGIG (reference sequence). The CDR3 DNA follows: TGTGCCTGGAGTGTACTCGGGGCTGAAGCTTTCTTT. Its translation is CAWSVLGAEAFF.

The chain recombines TRBV5-5 with TRBJ2-2, with no clear D. V was clipped by 4 bases and J by 8 bases, with 15 bases between them. This CDR3 is built from 14 residues. The V gene's germline CDR1 is SGHKS and CDR2 YYEKEE (reference sequence). The CDR3 spells CASSPKFVTGELFF. The CDR3 DNA is TGTGCCAGCAGCCCGAAGTTCGTCACTGGGGAGCTGTTTTTT.

The V gene is TRBV7-6, the J gene TRBJ2-3; D might be TRBD1 (5 bases). Germline CDR1 and CDR2: SGHVS and FNYEAQ. This CDR3 is built from 16 residues. V lost 5 bases and J lost 4, with 19 bases in between. CDR3 in amino acids: CASSDLGQGNSDTQYF. The CDR3 DNA is TGTGCCAGCAGCGATTTGGGGCAGGGTAATTCAGATACGCAGTATTTT.

This clone was observed a single time. The chain employs TRBV5-5 and TRBJ2-3, with D maybe TRBD1 (6 bases). The CDR3 is made up of 15 amino acids. With 4 bases removed from V and 1 base from J, the gap between germline ends came to 13 bases. The germline V gene encodes CDR1 SGHKS and CDR2 YYEKEE (reference sequence). For the CDR3, the DNA is TGTGCCAGCAGCCCGTTACCAGGGGGCACAGATACGCAGTATTTT. This encodes CASSPLPGGTDTQYF.

The chain has TRBV20-1 and TRBJ2-1, with D possibly TRBD2 on 5 matching bases. V was clipped by 5 bases and J by 6 bases, with 8 bases between them. Germline V gives CDR1 DFQATT, CDR2 SNEGSKA (reference sequence). CDR3 length equals 11 residues. The CDR3 bases are TGCAGTGCTCCGGGATCCAATGAGCAGTTCTTC. This encodes CSAPGSNEQFF.

The gene calls are TRBV6-4 and TRBJ2-2; D is uncertain. The length of the CDR3 is 14 residues. V shed 4 bases and J shed 0 bases, with 6 bases lying between them. Per germline, CDR1 MRHNA and CDR2 SNTAGT. The CDR3 sequence is CASSAVANTGELFF. CDR3 sequence (DNA): TGTGCCAGCAGTGCGGTCGCGAACACCGGGGAGCTGTTTTTT.

The chain has TRBV7-9 and TRBJ1-1; the match to TRBD1 covers 9 bases. The CDR3 spans 16 residues. Per germline, CDR1 SEHNR and CDR2 FQNEAQ (reference sequence). Trimming removed 5 bases from V and 3 bases from J; junction bases left unmatched: 10. CDR3 coding DNA: TGTGCCAGCAGCGGAACAGGGGGCCCTAAAGACACTGAAGCTTTCTTT. It yields the protein CASSGTGGPKDTEAFF.

The V and J genes are TRBV27 and TRBJ1-6, with D maybe TRBD1 (6 bases). CDR1 is MNHEY, CDR2 SMNVEV, per germline (reference sequence). The CDR3 runs 15 residues. V dropped 1 base and J dropped 6 bases, with 10 bases sitting between them. The CDR3 region is CASSLWGRGNSPLHF. CDR3 in DNA: TGTGCCAGCAGTTTATGGGGGCGCGGTAATTCACCCCTCCACTTT.

The chain recombines TRBV2 with TRBJ2-7; D perhaps matches TRBD2 (6 bases). This CDR3 spans 12 amino acids. Trimming removed 4 bases from V and 4 bases from J, with 8 bases in between. The germline V gene has CDR1 SNHLY and CDR2 FYNNEI. The chain's CDR3 is CASSGGDYEQYF. The CDR3 DNA sequence: TGTGCCAGCAGTGGCGGGGATTACGAGCAGTACTTC.

The chain joins TRBV7-9 to TRBJ1-1; the D gene is possibly TRBD1 (6 bases). Germline CDR1 and CDR2: SEHNR and FQNEAQ (reference sequence). This CDR3 is 15 amino acids long. V lost 5 bases, J lost 0 bases, and 13 bases lay in between. Here the CDR3 reads CASSPLTGMNTEAFF. In nucleotides, the CDR3 is TGTGCCAGCAGCCCACTGACAGGCATGAACACTGAAGCTTTCTTT.